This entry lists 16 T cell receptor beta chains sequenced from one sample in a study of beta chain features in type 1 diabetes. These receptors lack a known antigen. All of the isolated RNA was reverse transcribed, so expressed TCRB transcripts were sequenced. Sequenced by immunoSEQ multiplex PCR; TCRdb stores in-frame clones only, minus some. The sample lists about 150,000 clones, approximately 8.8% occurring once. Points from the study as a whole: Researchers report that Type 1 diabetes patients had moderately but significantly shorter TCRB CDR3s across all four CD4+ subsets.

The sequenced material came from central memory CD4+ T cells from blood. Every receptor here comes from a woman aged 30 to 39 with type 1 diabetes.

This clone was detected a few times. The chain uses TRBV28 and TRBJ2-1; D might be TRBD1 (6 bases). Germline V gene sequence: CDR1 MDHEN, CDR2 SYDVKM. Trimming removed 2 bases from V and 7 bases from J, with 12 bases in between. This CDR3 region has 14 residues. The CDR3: CASSLRTVHNEQFF. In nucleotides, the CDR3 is TGTGCCAGCAGTTTAAGGACAGTTCATAATGAGCAGTTCTTC.

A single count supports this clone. DNA for the CDR3: TGTGCCAGCTCACCGGGACAGGGGGCCATAAGAAACACTGAAGCTTTCTTT. Translation gives CASSPGQGAIRNTEAFF. The rearrangement links TRBV18 to TRBJ1-1; 12 bases match TRBD1. V dropped 3 bases and J dropped 2; count of bases not matched to a gene: 7. This CDR3 has 17 residues. Germline assignment: CDR1 KGHSH and CDR2 LQKENI.

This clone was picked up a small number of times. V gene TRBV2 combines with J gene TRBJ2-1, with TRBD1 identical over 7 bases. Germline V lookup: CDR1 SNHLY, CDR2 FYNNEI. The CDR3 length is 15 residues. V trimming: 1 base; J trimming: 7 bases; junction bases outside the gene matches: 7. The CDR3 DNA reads TGTGCCAGCAGTGAAGAGCAGGGGGTTGGTAATGAGCAGTTCTTC. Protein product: CASSEEQGVGNEQFF.

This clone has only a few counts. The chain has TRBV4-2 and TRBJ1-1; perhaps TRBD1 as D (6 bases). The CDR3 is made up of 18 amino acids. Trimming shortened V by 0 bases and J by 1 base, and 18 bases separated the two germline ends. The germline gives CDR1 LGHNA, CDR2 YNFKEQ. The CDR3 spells CASSQDWKYAGANTEAFF. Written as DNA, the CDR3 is TGTGCCAGCAGCCAAGATTGGAAATACGCAGGGGCGAACACTGAAGCTTTCTTT.

CDR3 region: CSAAGVQEQYF. The CDR3 coding sequence is TGCAGTGCGGCGGGCGTTCAGGAGCAGTACTTC. The J gene is TRBJ2-7, the V gene TRBV20-1; D might be TRBD2 (5 bases). V was cut by 6 bases and J by 7 bases, with 13 bases left in between. This CDR3 is built from 11 residues. Germline CDR1 is DFQATT and CDR2 is SNEGSKA (reference sequence).

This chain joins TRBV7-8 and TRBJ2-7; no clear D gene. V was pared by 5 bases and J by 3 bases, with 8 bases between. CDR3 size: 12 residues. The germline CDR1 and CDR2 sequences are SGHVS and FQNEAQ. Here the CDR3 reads CASSPQNYEQYF. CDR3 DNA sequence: TGTGCCAGCAGCCCTCAGAACTACGAGCAGTACTTC.

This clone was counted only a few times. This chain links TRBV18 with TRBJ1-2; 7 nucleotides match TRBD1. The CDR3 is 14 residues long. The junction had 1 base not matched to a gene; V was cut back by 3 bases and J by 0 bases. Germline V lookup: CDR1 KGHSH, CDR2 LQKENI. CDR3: CASSPDRTNYGYTF. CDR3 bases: TGTGCCAGCTCACCGGACAGGACTAACTATGGCTACACCTTC.

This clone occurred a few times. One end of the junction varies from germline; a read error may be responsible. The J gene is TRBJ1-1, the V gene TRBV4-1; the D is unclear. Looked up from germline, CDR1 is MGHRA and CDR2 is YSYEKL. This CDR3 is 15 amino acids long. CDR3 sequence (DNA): TGTGCCAGCAGCCCGAGGAGGGCGGAGAACACTGAAGCTTTCTTT. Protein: CASSPRRAENTEAFF.

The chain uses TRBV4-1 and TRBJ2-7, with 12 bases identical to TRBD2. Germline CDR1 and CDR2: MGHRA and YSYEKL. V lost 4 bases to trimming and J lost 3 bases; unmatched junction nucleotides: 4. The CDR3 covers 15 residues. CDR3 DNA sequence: TGCGCCAGCAGCCGATTGACTAGCGGGGGCTACGAGCAGTACTTC. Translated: CASSRLTSGGYEQYF.

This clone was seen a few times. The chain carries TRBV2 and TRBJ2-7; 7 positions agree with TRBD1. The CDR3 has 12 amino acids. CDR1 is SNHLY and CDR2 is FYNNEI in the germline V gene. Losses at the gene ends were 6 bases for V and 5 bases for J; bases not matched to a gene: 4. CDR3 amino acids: CASRDDRDEQYF. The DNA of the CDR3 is TGTGCCAGCAGGGACGACAGGGACGAGCAGTACTTC.

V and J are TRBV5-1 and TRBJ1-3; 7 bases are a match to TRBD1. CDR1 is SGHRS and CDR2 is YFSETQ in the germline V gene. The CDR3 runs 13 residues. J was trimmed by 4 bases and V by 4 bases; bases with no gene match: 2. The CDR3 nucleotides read TGCGCCAGCAGCCCGGACAGGGGAAACACCATATATTTT. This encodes CASSPDRGNTIYF.

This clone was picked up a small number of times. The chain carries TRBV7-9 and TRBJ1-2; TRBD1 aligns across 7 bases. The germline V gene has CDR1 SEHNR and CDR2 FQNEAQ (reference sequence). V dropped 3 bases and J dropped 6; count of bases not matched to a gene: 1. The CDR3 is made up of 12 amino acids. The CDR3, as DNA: TGTGCCAGCAGCTTGACAGGGAATGGCTACACCTTC. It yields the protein CASSLTGNGYTF.

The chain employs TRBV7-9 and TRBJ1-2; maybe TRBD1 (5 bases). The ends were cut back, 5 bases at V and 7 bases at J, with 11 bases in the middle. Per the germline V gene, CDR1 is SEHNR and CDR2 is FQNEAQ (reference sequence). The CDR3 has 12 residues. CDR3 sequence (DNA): TGTGCCAGCAGCAGAATCGGGGGTGGCTACACCTTC. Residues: CASSRIGGGYTF.

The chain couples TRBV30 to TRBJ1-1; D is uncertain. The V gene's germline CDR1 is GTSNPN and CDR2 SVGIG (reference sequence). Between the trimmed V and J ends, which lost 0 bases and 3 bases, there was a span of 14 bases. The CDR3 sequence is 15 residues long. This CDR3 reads CAWSVLAGWDTEAFF. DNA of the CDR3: TGTGCCTGGAGTGTACTTGCGGGCTGGGACACTGAAGCTTTCTTT.

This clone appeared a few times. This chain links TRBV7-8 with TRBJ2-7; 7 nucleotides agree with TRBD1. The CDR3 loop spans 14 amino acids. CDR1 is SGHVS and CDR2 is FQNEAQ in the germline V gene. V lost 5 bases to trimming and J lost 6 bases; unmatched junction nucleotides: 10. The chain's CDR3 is CASSQITGAAEQYF. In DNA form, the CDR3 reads TGTGCCAGCAGCCAAATTACAGGGGCCGCCGAGCAGTACTTC.

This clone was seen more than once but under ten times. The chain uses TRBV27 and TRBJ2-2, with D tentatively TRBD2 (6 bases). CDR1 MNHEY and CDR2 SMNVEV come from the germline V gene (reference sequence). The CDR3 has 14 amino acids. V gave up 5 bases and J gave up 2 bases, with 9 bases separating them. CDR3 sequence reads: CASSRGINTGELFF. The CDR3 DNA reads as TGTGCCAGCAGTCGGGGGATCAACACCGGGGAGCTGTTTTTT.